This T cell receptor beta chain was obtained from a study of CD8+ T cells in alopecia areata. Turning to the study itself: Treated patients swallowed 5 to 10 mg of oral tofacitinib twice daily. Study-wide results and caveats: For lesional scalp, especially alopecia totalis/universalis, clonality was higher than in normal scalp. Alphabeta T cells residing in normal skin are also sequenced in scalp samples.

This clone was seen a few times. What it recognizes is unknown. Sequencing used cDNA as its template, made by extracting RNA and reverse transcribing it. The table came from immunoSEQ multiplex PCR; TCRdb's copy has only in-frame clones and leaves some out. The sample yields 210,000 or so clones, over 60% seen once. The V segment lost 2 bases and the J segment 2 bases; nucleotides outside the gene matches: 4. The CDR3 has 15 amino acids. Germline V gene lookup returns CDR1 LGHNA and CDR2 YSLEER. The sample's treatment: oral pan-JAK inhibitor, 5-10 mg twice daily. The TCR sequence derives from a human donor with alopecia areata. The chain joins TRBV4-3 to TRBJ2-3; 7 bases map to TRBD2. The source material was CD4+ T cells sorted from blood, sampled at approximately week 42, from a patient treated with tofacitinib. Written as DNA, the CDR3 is TGCGCCAGCAGCCAAACTAGCGTGGTCACAGATACGCAGTATTTT. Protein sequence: CASSQTSVVTDTQYF.